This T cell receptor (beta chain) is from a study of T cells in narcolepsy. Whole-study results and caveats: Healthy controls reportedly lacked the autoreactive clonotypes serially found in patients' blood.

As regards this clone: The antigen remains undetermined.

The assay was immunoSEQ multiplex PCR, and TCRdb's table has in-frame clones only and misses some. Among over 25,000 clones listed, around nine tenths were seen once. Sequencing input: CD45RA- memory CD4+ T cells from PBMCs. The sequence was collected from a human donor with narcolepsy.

CDR3 nucleotide sequence: TGCGCCAGCAGCTTGGAGACAGGGGACACCGGGGAGCTGTTTTTT. It encodes CASSLETGDTGELFF. The chain employs TRBV5-1 and TRBJ2-2; 8 positions agree with TRBD1. The germline V gene encodes CDR1 SGHRS and CDR2 YFSETQ. CDR3 length equals 15 residues. The J segment lost 3 bases and the V segment lost 0 bases, leaving 1 base of the junction unmatched.